Below, 11 T cell receptor beta chains from the same sample are listed, as sequenced in a study of a mutant IDH1 vaccine in newly diagnosed glioma. The time point here: week 35, safety follow-up. A 20-mer mutant IDH1 peptide at 300 ug was injected subcutaneously with topical imiquimod. Only in-frame clones appear in the TCRdb table, and some are missing; sequencing was by immunoSEQ multiplex PCR. The table shows under 35,000 clones, with 65% to 80% occurring only once. Their cognate antigens are unknown. Source: PBMCs, taken from a glioma patient whose treatment included an IDH1 peptide vaccine. The receptors were gathered from a man between 50 and 59 years old with glioma.

The genes are TRBV5-6 and TRBJ2-7, with D perhaps given as TRBD1 or TRBD2 (5 bases each). CDR1 is SGHDT and CDR2 is YYEEEE in the germline V gene. V was pared by 3 bases and J by 5 bases, with 9 bases between. The CDR3 totals 12 residues. For the CDR3, the DNA is TGTGCCAGCAGCTGGGACGCGGACGAGCAGTACTTC. This codes for CASSWDADEQYF.

This sequence joins TRBV5-4 and TRBJ2-3; D is uncertain. Germline lookup yields CDR1 SGHNT and CDR2 YYREEE (reference sequence). The V and J ends lost 0 bases and 5 bases respectively, with 10 bases between them. The CDR3 length is 14 residues. Here the CDR3 reads CASSLVSGKDTQYF. Here the CDR3 DNA reads TGTGCCAGCAGCTTGGTTTCTGGAAAAGATACGCAGTATTTT.

The CDR3 DNA follows: TGTGCCAGTCGTAGACAGGGGGCGATGCGGAACATTCAGTACTTC. Translating it yields CASRRQGAMRNIQYF. The chain carries TRBV19 and TRBJ2-4, with 10 bases identical to TRBD1. The trim removed 8 bases at V and 7 bases at J, leaving 11 bases unmatched. The length of the CDR3 is 15 residues. The germline V gene encodes CDR1 LNHDA and CDR2 SQIVND (reference sequence).

V gene TRBV19 combines with J gene TRBJ2-5; no definite D call. CDR1 and CDR2 (germline): LNHDA, SQIVND (reference sequence). V was cut by 3 bases and J by 4 bases, with 3 bases left in between. The CDR3 loop spans 11 amino acids. CDR3 amino acids: CASSIRETQYF. CDR3 DNA: TGTGCCAGTAGTATTCGAGAGACCCAGTACTTC.

The chain uses TRBV7-2 and TRBJ1-3; D call uncertain. CDR1 SGHTA and CDR2 FQGNSA come from the germline V gene. The V end lost 0 bases, the J end lost 0 bases, and 9 bases lay between the germline ends. This CDR3 spans 16 amino acids. In DNA form, the CDR3 reads TGTGCCAGCAGCTTAGCAATACAGTTCTCTGGAAACACCATATATTTT. It encodes CASSLAIQFSGNTIYF.

V gene TRBV2 combines with J gene TRBJ2-5, with TRBD1 as a possible D gene (5 bases). V lost 4 bases to trimming and J lost 4 bases, with 19 bases between them. The CDR3 extends over 16 amino acids. Germline V lookup: CDR1 SNHLY, CDR2 FYNNEI. The CDR3 loop is CASSGASQGIRETQYF. The CDR3 nucleotides are TGTGCCAGCAGTGGGGCCTCCCAGGGTATAAGAGAGACCCAGTACTTC.

This chain connects TRBV7-9 to TRBJ2-7; D is unresolved. The germline gives CDR1 SEHNR, CDR2 FQNEAQ (reference sequence). This CDR3 is 13 amino acids long. The V gene lost 0 bases and the J gene lost 6 bases, with 9 bases spanning the gap. This CDR3 reads CASSLAGSGEQYF. The CDR3 bases are TGTGCCAGCAGCTTAGCGGGTTCGGGCGAGCAGTACTTC.

In its sample, this clone was seen a few times. Different DNA sequences within this sample yield the same CDR3. The genes are TRBV6-5 and TRBJ1-2; 7 bases are shared with TRBD1. The CDR3 runs to 14 residues. J was trimmed by 4 bases and V by 0 bases; bases with no gene match: 2. Germline V CDR1 and CDR2: MNHEY, SVGAGI. The CDR3 sequence is CASSYSGDSYGYTF. As DNA, the CDR3 is TGTGCCAGCAGTTACTCGGGGGACAGCTATGGCTACACCTTC.

The CDR3 nucleotides read TGCGCCAGCAGCCTTGGACAGTCCTACGAGCAGTACTTC. Translating it yields CASSLGQSYEQYF. The chain recombines TRBV5-1 with TRBJ2-7, with D possibly matching TRBD1 (6 bases). The V gene lost 4 bases and the J gene lost 1 base, with 9 bases spanning the gap. Germline CDR1 reads SGHRS; CDR2 reads YFSETQ. The CDR3 covers 13 residues.

Only a few counts were recorded for this clone. The chain combines TRBV19 with TRBJ2-2; 8 bases match TRBD2. The germline gives CDR1 LNHDA, CDR2 SQIVND (reference sequence). The CDR3 has 14 amino acids. The V gene end was trimmed by 5 bases and the J gene end by 7 bases; junction bases not matched to a gene: 6. The CDR3 here is CASSRAGASGELFF. The CDR3, as DNA: TGTGCCAGTAGTCGAGCGGGGGCTAGCGGGGAGCTGTTTTTT.

J is TRBJ2-7 and V is TRBV6-1; D unclear. V shed 3 bases and J shed 2 bases, with 11 bases lying between them. The CDR3 consists of 14 residues. Germline-derived CDR1 and CDR2 are MNHNS and SASEGT. Here the CDR3 reads CASSEGFPTYEQYF. The CDR3, as DNA: TGTGCCAGCAGTGAGGGCTTTCCGACCTACGAGCAGTACTTC.